This TCR beta chain appears in the sequencing data of a study of human T cells and chemical hapten exposure. Time point given: patch test 1, 2 weeks after DPC sensitization. Regarding treatment: therapeutic diphenylcyclopropenone sensitization with weekly scalp DPC. Using its own MiXCR run on the RACE reads, TCRdb lists one record per CDR3 protein. The sample shows about 120,000 distinct CDR3 sequences, 9.5% to 13% of them seen only once. The clonotype was recovered from a woman aged 50 to 60 with alopecia areata. Some clones in this sample may be carry-over from other donors' samples. Sequenced material: whole blood, taken in connection with sensitization to the hapten diphenylcyclopropenone (DPC).

CDR3 amino acids: CASSLTEYNEQFF. The CDR3 DNA sequence: TGTGCCAGCTCCCTCACAGAGTACAATGAGCAGTTCTTC. The chain has TRBV18 and TRBJ2-1; D is unresolved. CDR3 length equals 13 residues. In germline, CDR1 is KGHSH, CDR2 LQKENI. The ends were cut back, 6 bases at V and 4 bases at J, with 10 bases in the middle. Combining the CDR3 with reference TRBV18 and TRBJ2-1 gives the whole variable domain NAGVMQNPRHLVRRRGQEARLRCSPMKGHSHVYWYRQLPEEGLKFMVYLQKENIIDESGMPKERFSAEFPKEGPSILRIQQVVRGDSAAYFCASSLTEYNEQFFGPGTRLTVL.